This T cell receptor (beta chain) was profiled in a study of a mutant IDH1 vaccine in newly diagnosed glioma. Study-wide context: Onset of vaccination occurred 4-6 weeks following radiotherapy alone, or with temozolomide cycles. Therapy received beforehand was radiotherapy, temozolomide, or both, with most patients given both.

CDR3 length: 17 residues. V was pared by 5 bases and J by 3 bases, with 14 bases of the junction left unmatched. The germline V gene encodes CDR1 MDHEN and CDR2 SYDVKM. Regarding this clone: Its antigen is unidentified.

Time point in this sample: week 35, safety follow-up. Every vaccination contained 300 ug of the mutant IDH1 20-mer peptide and was paired with topical imiquimod. This table comes from immunoSEQ multiplex PCR, and its TCRdb copy is limited to in-frame clones, with some not included. The sample shows 35,000 to 50,000 clones, around 94% of them seen only once. The chain uses TRBV28 and TRBJ2-3; 7 bases are shared with TRBD2. The sample consisted of PBMCs, taken from a glioma patient whose treatment included an IDH1 peptide vaccine. This clonotype was sampled from a man between 50 and 59 years old with glioma. Here the CDR3 DNA reads TGTGCCAGCAGTATCTTTTGGGCGGGAGCGGGGACAGATACGCAGTATTTT. It is translated as CASSIFWAGAGTDTQYF.